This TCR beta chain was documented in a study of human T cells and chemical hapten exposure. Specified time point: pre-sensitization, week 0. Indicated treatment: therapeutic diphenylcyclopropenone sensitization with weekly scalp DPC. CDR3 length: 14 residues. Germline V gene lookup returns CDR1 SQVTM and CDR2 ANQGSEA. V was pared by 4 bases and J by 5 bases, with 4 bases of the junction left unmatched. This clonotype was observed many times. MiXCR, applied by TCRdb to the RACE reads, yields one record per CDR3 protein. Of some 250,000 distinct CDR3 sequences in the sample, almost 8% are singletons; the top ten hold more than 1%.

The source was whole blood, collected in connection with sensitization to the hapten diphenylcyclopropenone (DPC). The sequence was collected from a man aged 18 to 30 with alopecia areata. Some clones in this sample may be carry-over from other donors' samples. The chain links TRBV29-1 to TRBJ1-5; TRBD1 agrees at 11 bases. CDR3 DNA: TGCAGCGTTGCCGGGACAGGGGGTGATCAGCCCCAGCATTTT. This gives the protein CSVAGTGGDQPQHF.